This TCR beta chain was recovered during a study of PD-L1 blockade in urothelial cancer. In the study overall: Atezolizumab, begun by patients around 2014, was given at 1,200 mg intravenously every 3 weeks. When blood samples were assessed, the median T cell count was approximately 140,000.

Some clones are missing from TCRdb's copy, which holds only in-frame ones; the method was immunoSEQ multiplex PCR. The table lists about 40,000 clones, 82% of them singletons. The input for sequencing was PBMCs, taken around atezolizumab (anti-PD-L1) treatment. The sequence was obtained from a man aged 55 to 69 with urothelial cancer.

CDR3 region: CASSTGATTQETQYF. As DNA, the CDR3 is TGTGCCAGTAGTACCGGAGCAACAACTCAAGAGACCCAGTACTTC. The J gene is TRBJ2-5, the V gene TRBV19; D is uncertain. Per the germline V gene, CDR1 is LNHDA and CDR2 is SQIVND (reference sequence). The V gene lost 4 bases and the J gene lost 2 bases, with 14 bases spanning the gap. The CDR3 has 15 residues.